This TCR beta chain was captured in a study of T cells in Graves' hyperthyroidism and ophthalmopathy. This clonotype was recorded at least ten times. TCR beta CDR3 regions were amplified from RNA transcripts. A set of HTBI primers served as the primers for a first-round RT-PCR of the TCR CDR3. TCRdb independently ran MiXCR on the multiplex PCR reads; one entry per CDR3 protein. The sample holds about 520,000 distinct CDR3 sequences, less than 25% seen once. The ends were cut back, 0 bases at V and 3 bases at J, with 8 bases in the middle. The CDR3 runs to 14 residues. Germline V gene lookup returns CDR1 MNHEY and CDR2 SVGAGI.

The origin of this receptor is a man between 18 and 35 years old with Graves' hyperthyroidism. The sequenced sample consisted of blood. This rearrangement joins TRBV6-5 to TRBJ2-5; the D is unclear. The CDR3 here is CASSYSRKKETQYF. DNA of the CDR3: TGTGCCAGCAGTTACTCGCGAAAGAAAGAGACCCAGTACTTC.